Listed below are T cell receptor beta chains from one sample, sequenced in a study of Graves' ophthalmopathy and Graves' hyperthyroidism. TCRdb called the multiplex PCR reads again in MiXCR, with one record for every CDR3 protein. The table includes 560,000 or so distinct CDR3 sequences, about two fifths detected once. The specimen was peripheral blood or thyroid tissue (not recorded which). All receptors come from an adult man with Graves' hyperthyroidism. CDR3s include the opening cysteine and the closing phenylalanine or tryptophan. The order of the fields is CDR3 length, clone size, J gene, V gene, D gene, CDR3 DNA, CDR3 protein. D genes are given only for firm matches. Size values are once, few and many counts, or a class for expanded clones, and some rows have none.

CDR3 length: 15; clone size: -; J gene: TRBJ2-5; V gene: TRBV7-9; D gene: -; CDR3 DNA: TGTGCCAGCAGCTTAAACACCGGGTACCAAGAGACCCAGTACTTC; CDR3 protein: CASSLNTGYQETQYF
CDR3 length: 18; clone size: few; J gene: TRBJ2-2; V gene: TRBV7-2; D gene: TRBD2; CDR3 DNA: TGTGCCAGCAGCTTAGTTTTAGGACTAGCGGGAAGAACCGGGGAGCTGTTTTTT; CDR3 protein: CASSLVLGLAGRTGELFF
CDR3 length: 12; clone size: once; J gene: TRBJ1-2; V gene: TRBV20-1; D gene: -; CDR3 DNA: TGCAGTGCGGGAGGGGGGACCTATGGCTACACCTTC; CDR3 protein: CSAGGGTYGYTF
CDR3 length: 15; clone size: -; J gene: TRBJ1-5; V gene: TRBV29-1; D gene: TRBD1; CDR3 DNA: TGCAGCGTTGTGTTGGCAGGGGGGGGCAATCAGCCCCAGCATTTT; CDR3 protein: CSVVLAGGGNQPQHF
CDR3 length: 14; clone size: -; J gene: TRBJ2-2; V gene: TRBV25-1; D gene: TRBD1; CDR3 DNA: TGTGCCAGCAGATCCGACAGGGGGCTCGGGGAGCTGTTTTTT; CDR3 protein: CASRSDRGLGELFF
CDR3 length: 17; clone size: -; J gene: TRBJ2-5; V gene: TRBV24-1; D gene: TRBD1; CDR3 DNA: TGTGCCACCAGTGATCCTCGGACAGGGGGCTTGAGAGAGACCCAGTACTTC; CDR3 protein: CATSDPRTGGLRETQYF
CDR3 length: 13; clone size: -; J gene: TRBJ1-6; V gene: TRBV2; D gene: TRBD1; CDR3 DNA: TGTGCTAGTTTGGGACAGGGCATTTCACCCCTCCACTTT; CDR3 protein: CASLGQGISPLHF
CDR3 length: 14; clone size: -; J gene: TRBJ2-7; V gene: TRBV6-1; D gene: -; CDR3 DNA: TGTGCCAGCAGCACAATGCCGGGACCAAGTGAGCAGTACTTC; CDR3 protein: CASSTMPGPSEQYF
CDR3 length: 14; clone size: many; J gene: TRBJ1-4; V gene: TRBV5-8; D gene: -; CDR3 DNA: TGTGCCAGCAGCTTGGTTCGGACGGATGAAAAACTGTTTTTT; CDR3 protein: CASSLVRTDEKLFF
CDR3 length: 16; clone size: many; J gene: TRBJ2-2; V gene: TRBV25-1; D gene: TRBD1; CDR3 DNA: TGTGCCAGCAGTGACCAATCAGGGGGCATCCCCGGGGAGCTGTTTTTT; CDR3 protein: CASSDQSGGIPGELFF
CDR3 length: 13; clone size: few; J gene: TRBJ2-7; V gene: TRBV28; D gene: -; CDR3 DNA: TGTGCCAGCAGCGGACTGATGAACTACGAGCAGTACTTC; CDR3 protein: CASSGLMNYEQYF
CDR3 length: 15; clone size: few; J gene: TRBJ1-5; V gene: TRBV7-9; D gene: -; CDR3 DNA: TGTGCCAGCAGCTTAGGTCGGGGAAGCAATCAGCCCCAGCATTTT; CDR3 protein: CASSLGRGSNQPQHF
CDR3 length: 15; clone size: many; J gene: TRBJ2-7; V gene: TRBV7-6; D gene: TRBD1; CDR3 DNA: TGTGCCAGCAGCGACCCGACAGGGACCTCCTACGAGCAGTACTTC; CDR3 protein: CASSDPTGTSYEQYF
CDR3 length: 14; clone size: many; J gene: TRBJ2-5; V gene: TRBV14; D gene: -; CDR3 DNA: TGTGCCAGCAGCCGCCGGGACTTCCAAGAGACCCAGTACTTC; CDR3 protein: CASSRRDFQETQYF
CDR3 length: 16; clone size: many; J gene: TRBJ2-2; V gene: TRBV2; D gene: -; CDR3 DNA: TGTGCCAGCTCCCGACCCGGGGGGACACACACCGGGGAGCTGTTTTTT; CDR3 protein: CASSRPGGTHTGELFF
CDR3 length: 15; clone size: many; J gene: TRBJ2-7; V gene: TRBV4-1; D gene: TRBD2; CDR3 DNA: TGCGCCAGCAGCCCGGGACTAGCGGGAATCTACGAGCAGTACTTC; CDR3 protein: CASSPGLAGIYEQYF
CDR3 length: 11; clone size: -; J gene: TRBJ2-7; V gene: TRBV29-1; D gene: -; CDR3 DNA: TGCAGTGCTAGCGTCGACACGGGGCAGTACTTC; CDR3 protein: CSASVDTGQYF
CDR3 length: 17; clone size: few; J gene: TRBJ1-5; V gene: TRBV7-8; D gene: TRBD1; CDR3 DNA: TGTGCCAGCAGTCCGAATACAGGGGCTTATAGCAATCAGCCCCAGCATTTT; CDR3 protein: CASSPNTGAYSNQPQHF
CDR3 length: 14; clone size: -; J gene: TRBJ1-4; V gene: TRBV20-1; D gene: TRBD1; CDR3 DNA: TGCAGTGCTATCCTGACAGGGGGAGGGGAAAAACTGTTTTTT; CDR3 protein: CSAILTGGGEKLFF
CDR3 length: 17; clone size: -; J gene: TRBJ1-6; V gene: TRBV5-1; D gene: -; CDR3 DNA: TGCGCCAGCAGCTTGAGTTCCGGGAGCTCCTATAATTCACCCCTCCACTTT; CDR3 protein: CASSLSSGSSYNSPLHF